The 20 T cell receptor beta chains given below trace back to one sample, sequenced in a study of blood T cells in healthy people across ages. Using a J-beta primer mix together with a sample-barcoded 5' primer, a second PCR was run for about 6 to 11 cycles. A single record per CDR3 protein comes from TCRdb applying MiXCR to the 5' RACE reads. The table has roughly 790,000 distinct CDR3 sequences, roughly two fifths seen once. Sequenced: blood. Receptor source: a woman in her sixties in good health.

This clonotype was recorded at least ten times. This sequence joins TRBV29-1 and TRBJ2-3; 10 nucleotides match TRBD1. CDR1 SQVTM and CDR2 ANQGSEA come from the germline V gene. This CDR3 contains 15 residues. The CDR3 DNA reads as TGCAGTGCTGGGCGGGGACAGGGGACGGCAGATACGCAGTATTTT. Translation: CSAGRGQGTADTQYF.

This clonotype showed up many times. A clone one base away is much larger, so this may be a read error. The V call is TRBV15, the J call TRBJ2-3; 8 positions agree with TRBD2. The trim removed 3 bases at V and 4 bases at J, leaving 6 bases unmatched. Germline V gene sequence: CDR1 LNHNV, CDR2 YYDKDF (reference sequence). The CDR3 extends over 15 amino acids. DNA of the CDR3: TGTGCCACCAGCAGCGCAGCGGGGGAGGCAGATACGCAGTATTTT. It codes for CATSSAAGEADTQYF.

The rearrangement links TRBV6-6 to TRBJ2-3; 8 bases line up with TRBD1. With V trimmed by 6 bases and J by 6 bases, 11 bases remained unmatched. The germline gives CDR1 MNHNY, CDR2 SVGAGI (reference sequence). The CDR3 is made up of 15 amino acids. In nucleotides, the CDR3 is TGTGCCAGCAGCCCCCTCGACAGGGGTGCGGATACGCAGTATTTT. Protein: CASSPLDRGADTQYF.

The V call is TRBV5-1, the J call TRBJ2-3; 10 nucleotides match TRBD2. Germline V lookup: CDR1 SGHRS, CDR2 YFSETQ. The CDR3 is 18 amino acids. With 3 bases clipped from V and 1 base from J, the junction kept 11 bases outside the gene matches. CDR3 region: CASSSIPSGTSGTDTQYF. As DNA, the CDR3 is TGCGCCAGCAGCTCAATACCCTCCGGGACTAGCGGCACAGATACGCAGTATTTT.

The rearrangement joins TRBV5-6 to TRBJ1-2; 9 nucleotides line up with TRBD1. With V trimmed by 3 bases and J by 8 bases, 2 bases remained unmatched. Germline values: CDR1 SGHDT, CDR2 YYEEEE. This CDR3 has 12 amino acids. The CDR3 DNA sequence: TGTGCCAGCAGCTGGGACAGGGAAGGCTACACCTTC. Encoded protein: CASSWDREGYTF.

The V call is TRBV24-1, the J call TRBJ1-1, with a weak D call TRBD1 (5 bases). The CDR3 is 14 residues long. CDR1 and CDR2 from the germline V gene are KGHDR and SFDVKD. Trimming removed 3 bases from V and 1 base from J, with 8 bases in between. CDR3 nucleotide sequence: TGTGCCACCAGTGATCCTGACAGGAACACTGAAGCTTTCTTT. It yields the protein CATSDPDRNTEAFF.

The V gene is TRBV21-1, the J gene TRBJ2-7; no check of the table's D call, TRBD2, against the DNA was made. TRBV21-1 constitutes a pseudogene. The CDR3 runs 13 residues. In nucleotides, the CDR3 is TGTGCCAGCAGCACACCGGGACTATACGAGCAGTACTTC. Its translation: CASSTPGLYEQYF.

The rearrangement uses TRBV4-2 and TRBJ2-5, with 11 bases fitting TRBD1. The J call is doubtful: the DNA matches TRBJ2-7 better. CDR3 length: 16 residues. Germline V gene sequence: CDR1 LGHNA, CDR2 YNFKEQ. In nucleotides, the CDR3 is TGTGCCAGCAGCCAACTTGCCGGGACAGGGGGTAACGAGCAGTACTTC. This sequence encodes CASSQLAGTGGNEQYF.

In its sample, this clonotype was seen many times. The rearrangement links TRBV19 to TRBJ1-2; no clear D. This CDR3 is 16 amino acids long. The V gene's germline CDR1 is LNHDA and CDR2 SQIVND (reference sequence). V lost 7 bases to trimming and J lost 2 bases, with 20 bases between them. The CDR3 here is CASNWGRDGKNYGYTF. CDR3 DNA sequence: TGTGCCAGTAACTGGGGAAGAGACGGAAAGAACTATGGCTACACCTTC.

In its sample, this clonotype was seen many times. The V gene is TRBV7-2, the J gene TRBJ2-3; 7 bases map to TRBD2. Trimming removed 1 base from V and 6 bases from J; junction bases left unmatched: 4. CDR3 length: 14 residues. Looked up from germline, CDR1 is SGHTA and CDR2 is FQGNSA. For the CDR3, the DNA is TGTGCCAGCAGCTTAGTGGCGGGAGTGGATACGCAGTATTTT. Its protein product is CASSLVAGVDTQYF.

This clonotype has a handful of counts. The chain employs TRBV3-1 and TRBJ2-7; D is uncertain. The CDR3 is 13 amino acids. Germline lookup yields CDR1 LGHDT and CDR2 YNNKEL (reference sequence). V lost 4 bases, J lost 6 bases, and 13 bases lay in between. The CDR3 protein is CASSPRSHPEQYF. Here the CDR3 DNA reads TGTGCCAGCAGCCCAAGGAGCCATCCCGAGCAGTACTTC.

On this clonotype itself: A much bigger clone sits one base away, suggesting this may be a read error. This sequence joins TRBV18 and TRBJ1-5; D is unclear. The CDR3 contains 13 residues. The germline gives CDR1 KGHSH, CDR2 LQKENI. The CDR3 spells CASSPGYNQPLHF. CDR3 in DNA: TGTGCCAGCTCACCAGGGTACAATCAGCCCCTGCATTTT.

The chain joins TRBV10-3 to TRBJ2-1, with 9 bases lining up with TRBD1. CDR1 ENHRY and CDR2 SYGVKD come from the germline V gene. After removal of 8 bases from V and 9 bases from J, the junction contained 14 bases not matched to a gene. The length of the CDR3 is 15 residues. The CDR3 DNA reads as TGTGCCATCGGTCCCGAAATTCGGGACAGGGTTGAGCAGTTCTTC. It is translated as CAIGPEIRDRVEQFF.

Note on this clonotype: The junction departs from germline at one end; a sequencing error may be responsible. V and J are TRBV11-2 and TRBJ2-1; TRBD1 agrees at 8 bases. CDR3 length: 15 residues. CDR1 and CDR2 from the germline V gene are SGHAT and FQNNGV. CDR3 sequence: CASSNGQGSYDEQFF. CDR3 coding DNA: TGTGCCAGCAGCAACGGACAGGGATCCTACGATGAGCAGTTCTTC.

Worth noting for this clonotype: A single base separates this from a much larger clone, so it may be a read error. This sequence joins TRBV6-2 or TRBV6-3 and TRBJ2-5, with TRBD2 matching over 12 bases. Matching the DNA end better, TRBJ2-7 makes the J call doubtful. Germline V gives CDR1 MNHEY, CDR2 SVGEGT. The CDR3 spans 15 residues. In DNA, the CDR3 is TGTGCCAGCAGTTACCTAGCGGGAGGGCCCTGCGAGCAGTACTTC. Its translation: CASSYLAGGPCEQYF.

This clonotype was recorded many times. The rearrangement uses TRBV12-3 or TRBV12-4 and TRBJ2-7; TRBD2 matches at 12 bases. CDR3 length equals 15 residues. Unmatched junction bases numbered 5, after V lost 4 bases and J lost 4 bases. CDR3 nucleotides: TGTGCCAGCAGTTCGACTAGCGGGAGTGGTTACGAGCAGTACTTC. This gives the protein CASSSTSGSGYEQYF.

This clonotype occurred a few times. V gene TRBV5-1 combines with J gene TRBJ2-7; D may be TRBD1 (6 bases). The CDR3 is made up of 15 amino acids. Germline assignment: CDR1 SGHRS and CDR2 YFSETQ. The ends were cut back, 3 bases at V and 5 bases at J, with 18 bases in the middle. The CDR3 loop is CASSSGLEQGDEQYF. CDR3 DNA: TGCGCCAGCAGCTCCGGATTGGAACAGGGAGACGAGCAGTACTTC.

V usage is TRBV18 and J usage is TRBJ1-4; no clear D gene. Germline CDR1 reads KGHSH; CDR2 reads LQKENI. The CDR3 has 14 residues. V was cut by 2 bases and J by 4 bases, with 8 bases left in between. The CDR3 DNA follows: TGTGCCAGCTCACCAAACAGTGGTAATGAAAAACTGTTTTTT. This gives the protein CASSPNSGNEKLFF.

In this sample, this clonotype turned up once. This may be a read error, as it is one base from a much larger clone. DNA of the CDR3: TGCGTCAGCAGCGCGGGACACGGACCTGAGGAGACCCAGTACTTC. The encoded protein is CVSSAGHGPEETQYF. The chain combines TRBV5-1 with TRBJ2-5; D possibly uses TRBD1 or TRBD2 (6 bases each). The CDR3 has 15 residues. Germline CDR1 SGHRS, CDR2 YFSETQ.

The rearrangement links TRBV12-3 or TRBV12-4 to TRBJ2-1; D is possibly TRBD2 (5 bases). V dropped 7 bases and J dropped 0 bases, with 16 bases sitting between them. The CDR3 has 16 residues. CDR3 in amino acids: CASTFATRYSYNEQFF. DNA for the CDR3: TGTGCCAGCACCTTTGCTACTAGATACTCCTACAATGAGCAGTTCTTC.